There are a few counts of the clone carrying this T cell receptor (beta chain). What it binds is not known. The data were obtained in a study of T-cell reconstitution after alpha-beta-depleted transplantation in children. General observations from the study: Several hundred expanded graft clones reportedly gave rise to the alpha-beta T cells present about two months after transplant. Recipient T cells and thymic progenitors that survived were the source of the high TCRbeta diversity seen at day 60 in some patients. At one year after transplant, newly produced T cells mostly accounted for T-cell counts and diversity.

The CDR3 sequence is 16 residues long. V gave up 4 bases and J gave up 2 bases; unmatched junction bases: 9. Looked up from germline, CDR1 is SNHLY and CDR2 is FYNNEI. This sample's TCRbeta library carried unique molecular identifier barcodes. TCRdb reprocessed the PCR reads with MiXCR, giving one entry per CDR3 protein. The sample consists of approximately 430,000 distinct CDR3 sequences, 15% to 20% of them appearing once. The specimen comprised PBMCs, mostly from graft donor cells, sampled 360 days after TCRalphabeta/CD19-depleted stem cell transplant. This receptor was identified in a boy under three years old who had a stem cell transplant for Wiskott-Aldrich syndrome, so the T cells may come from the graft donor. V gene TRBV2 combines with J gene TRBJ2-7, with 9 bases aligning to TRBD2. CDR3 coding DNA: TGTGCCAGCAGTGGACCCCAGAGACTAGCGGCCTACGAGCAGTACTTC. This gives the protein CASSGPQRLAAYEQYF.